The 29 T cell receptor beta chains given below trace back to one sample, sequenced in a study of T cell repertoires in cytomegalovirus infection (dated by TCRdb to between 2018 and 2021). Reads for this sample came from an Illumina HiSeq 1500. TCRdb applied fastp at Q25 and MiXCR to the public reads, then kept only in-frame beta chains. Rows matching on CDR3 protein sequence are summarized as one entry with the most common DNA and genes. The sample table records more than 200,000 distinct CDR3 sequences; approximately 9.1% of these occur just once. The ten largest clones capture around 16% of the sample. Sequencing was carried out using PBMCs. Every receptor here comes from a human donor in good health (CMV status not recorded). Some clones in this sample may be carry-over from other donors' samples.

In this sample, this clonotype turned up a few times. This rearrangement joins TRBV20-1 to TRBJ2-2, with 9 bases identical to TRBD2. The CDR3 length is 15 residues. Per germline, CDR1 DFQATT and CDR2 SNEGSKA (reference sequence). The J segment lost 7 bases and the V segment lost 0 bases, leaving 6 bases of the junction unmatched. CDR3 nucleotide sequence: TGCAGTGCTAGAGATGCGGGAGGGCCTGTCGGGGAGCTGTTTTTT. This gives the protein CSARDAGGPVGELFF.

This clonotype came up many times. The chain joins TRBV7-6 to TRBJ1-1, with 9 bases aligning to TRBD1. This CDR3 comprises 14 residues. J lost 7 bases, V lost 5 bases, and 8 bases had no gene match. The V gene's germline CDR1 is SGHVS and CDR2 FNYEAQ. In DNA form, the CDR3 reads TGTGCCAGCAGCATACCACAGGGGGCGGGTGAAGCTTTCTTT. It encodes CASSIPQGAGEAFF.

This clonotype was observed at least ten times. Compared with germline, one end of the junction differs, possibly owing to a read error. V is TRBV7-8 and J is TRBJ2-2, with 10 bases fitting TRBD2. The germline V gene encodes CDR1 SGHVS and CDR2 FQNEAQ. The CDR3 has 18 residues. CDR3 loop: CASSLARPSGSREVGELF. CDR3 bases: TGTGCCAGCAGCTTAGCGAGGCCTAGCGGGAGTAGAGAGGTCGGGGAGCTGTTT.

This clonotype appeared many times. The CDR3 here is CASSFFGTGEQYF. CDR3 sequence (DNA): TGTGCCAGCAGCTTCTTTGGGACGGGCGAGCAGTACTTC. V usage is TRBV7-9 and J usage is TRBJ2-7; D might be TRBD1 or TRBD2, each matching 5 bases. V was shortened by 3 bases and J by 6 bases, with 12 bases between the two germline ends. The CDR3 is 13 residues long. Germline assignment: CDR1 SEHNR and CDR2 FQNEAQ (reference sequence).

The rearrangement links TRBV10-3 to TRBJ2-7; D assignment may be TRBD1 or TRBD2 (5 bases each). Germline loops: CDR1 ENHRY, CDR2 SYGVKD. The CDR3 length is 15 residues. Deletions cut 5 bases from V and 0 bases from J, with 14 bases between. The CDR3 DNA reads TGTGCCATCAGTCCCCGGGGCCAGAGCTCCTACGAGCAGTACTTC. This sequence encodes CAISPRGQSSYEQYF.

V usage is TRBV20-1 and J usage is TRBJ1-2, with 10 bases matching TRBD1. Germline-derived CDR1 and CDR2 are DFQATT and SNEGSKA (reference sequence). The CDR3 runs to 12 residues. Trimming removed 8 bases from V and 3 bases from J; junction bases left unmatched: 3. CDR3 loop: CSTGQGDYGYTF. The CDR3 coding sequence is TGCAGTACCGGACAGGGGGACTATGGCTACACCTTC.

The chain uses TRBV25-1 and TRBJ2-4; 7 bases are a match to TRBD1. Germline V gives CDR1 MGHDK, CDR2 SYGVNS. This CDR3 comprises 14 residues. After removal of 8 bases from V and 2 bases from J, the junction contained 6 bases not matched to a gene. CDR3 nucleotide sequence: TGTGCCAGCCGGGAACAGGGGACCAAAAACATTCAGTACTTC. Translated, it gives CASREQGTKNIQYF.

This clonotype was recorded at least ten times. CDR3 in DNA: TGCGCCAGCAGCGTGACAGGGACCCACACTGAAGCTTTCTTT. As protein: CASSVTGTHTEAFF. This sequence joins TRBV5-1 and TRBJ1-1; 7 bases map to TRBD1. The CDR3 spans 14 residues. The junction had 6 bases not matched to a gene; V was cut back by 4 bases and J by 3 bases. Per the germline V gene, CDR1 is SGHRS and CDR2 is YFSETQ.

This clonotype has ten or more counts. The rearrangement joins TRBV30 to TRBJ2-3; the match to TRBD2 covers 11 bases. Losses at the gene ends were 6 bases for V and 6 bases for J; bases not matched to a gene: 11. The V gene's germline CDR1 is GTSNPN and CDR2 SVGIG (reference sequence). The CDR3 runs 15 residues. Here the CDR3 DNA reads TGTGCCTGCGCAGTGAAGACTAGCGGGGCGGATACGCAGTATTTT. This gives the protein CACAVKTSGADTQYF.

This clonotype was detected many times. This chain joins TRBV7-6 and TRBJ2-7; D is ambiguous. In germline, CDR1 is SGHVS, CDR2 FNYEAQ. This CDR3 has 13 amino acids. V was clipped by 1 base and J by 2 bases, with 6 bases between them. CDR3 amino acids: CASSLDRPYEQYF. The CDR3 region has the DNA TGTGCCAGCAGCTTAGACAGACCCTACGAGCAGTACTTC.

This clonotype has more than one count but fewer than ten. V usage is TRBV7-9 and J usage is TRBJ2-3, with 7 bases that match TRBD2. The J segment lost 4 bases and the V segment lost 5 bases, leaving 12 bases of the junction unmatched. The V gene's germline CDR1 is SEHNR and CDR2 FQNEAQ (reference sequence). The CDR3 spans 16 residues. This chain's CDR3 is CASSVPPTSSADTQYF. In DNA form, the CDR3 reads TGTGCCAGCAGCGTACCGCCGACTAGCAGCGCAGATACGCAGTATTTT.

In its sample, this clonotype was seen many times. V gene TRBV7-2 combines with J gene TRBJ2-7; 7 bases agree with TRBD2. Germline CDR1 reads SGHTA; CDR2 reads FQGNSA. With 5 bases clipped from V and 0 bases from J, the junction kept 7 bases outside the gene matches. The CDR3 covers 15 residues. The chain's CDR3 is CASSPQTGGSYEQYF. CDR3 DNA sequence: TGTGCCAGCAGCCCACAGACGGGGGGCTCCTACGAGCAGTACTTC.

This clonotype was recorded many times. The V and J genes are TRBV28 and TRBJ1-2; possible D gene TRBD1, 6 bases. The germline gives CDR1 MDHEN, CDR2 SYDVKM. Trimming stripped 11 bases from V and 5 bases from J, with 18 bases between. This CDR3 region has 13 residues. The CDR3 DNA sequence: TGTGCCTTAAGTGAGGGGGTAGGGTATGGCTACACCTTC. This codes for CALSEGVGYGYTF.

This clonotype has a handful of counts. The V call is TRBV19, the J call TRBJ1-6; D call uncertain. Per the germline V gene, CDR1 is LNHDA and CDR2 is SQIVND (reference sequence). The V end lost 5 bases, the J end lost 7 bases, and 18 bases lay between the germline ends. CDR3 length equals 16 residues. CDR3 loop: CASSPWASGGNSPLHF. In nucleotides, the CDR3 is TGTGCCAGTAGTCCCTGGGCCAGTGGAGGAAATTCACCCCTCCACTTT. The whole variable domain, remainder taken from reference TRBV19 and TRBJ1-6, is DGGITQSPKYLFRKEGQNVTLSCEQNLNHDAMYWYRQDPGQGLRLIYYSQIVNDFQKGDIAEGYSVSREKKESFPLTVTSAQKNPTAFYLCASSPWASGGNSPLHFGNGTRLTVT.

This sequence joins TRBV20-1 and TRBJ1-1, with a possible D match to TRBD1 (5 bases). Germline CDR1 reads DFQATT; CDR2 reads SNEGSKA (reference sequence). V lost 3 bases and J 4 bases, leaving 9 bases between the germline ends. The CDR3 covers 12 residues. The CDR3 spells CSARAGATEAFF. DNA of the CDR3: TGCAGTGCTAGGGCCGGGGCCACTGAAGCTTTCTTT.

In its sample, this clonotype was seen many times. The chain has TRBV10-3 and TRBJ2-3; 10 positions agree with TRBD2. Germline loops: CDR1 ENHRY, CDR2 SYGVKD. The CDR3 covers 16 residues. V trimming: 8 bases; J trimming: 0 bases; junction bases outside the gene matches: 8. DNA for the CDR3: TGTGCCATCCAGGCTAGCGGGAGCTCTAGCACAGATACGCAGTATTTT. It yields the protein CAIQASGSSSTDTQYF.

This clonotype was counted at least ten times. The chain recombines TRBV7-2 with TRBJ1-3; D not certain. CDR3 size: 14 residues. Germline values: CDR1 SGHTA, CDR2 FQGNSA. Trimming took 4 bases from V and 0 from J, leaving 7 bases between them. The CDR3 spells CASSSLGSGNTIYF. In DNA form, the CDR3 reads TGTGCCAGCAGCTCATTAGGCTCTGGAAACACCATATATTTT.

This clonotype was observed many times. The genes are TRBV7-2 and TRBJ1-2; D call uncertain. Trimming shortened V by 5 bases and J by 2 bases, and 12 bases separated the two germline ends. Per germline, CDR1 SGHTA and CDR2 FQGNSA. The CDR3 is 14 residues long. CDR3 loop: CASSHGPTNYGYTF. CDR3 sequence (DNA): TGTGCCAGCAGCCACGGACCGACGAACTATGGCTACACCTTC.

The chain is built from TRBV30 and TRBJ1-4; TRBD1 matches at 7 bases. Germline CDR1 reads GTSNPN; CDR2 reads SVGIG (reference sequence). V trimming: 0 bases; J trimming: 6 bases; junction bases outside the gene matches: 7. This CDR3 is built from 15 residues. CDR3 amino acids: CAWSVTGTEYEKLFF. CDR3 nucleotides: TGTGCCTGGAGTGTAACTGGGACAGAGTATGAAAAACTGTTTTTT.

In this sample, this clonotype turned up many times. The chain recombines TRBV12-3 or TRBV12-4 with TRBJ2-5; D is perhaps TRBD1 (6 bases). This CDR3 contains 15 residues. The V and J ends lost 3 bases and 4 bases respectively, with 15 bases between them. CDR3 bases: TGTGCCAGCAGTTTCCTACAGGGTCTAGGAGAGACCCAGTACTTC. The encoded protein is CASSFLQGLGETQYF.

This clonotype was found a few times. CDR3 sequence reads: CASSFTGVNTGELFF. The CDR3 bases are TGTGCCAGCAGCTTCACGGGAGTTAACACCGGGGAGCTGTTTTTT. V is TRBV7-9 and J is TRBJ2-2; TRBD2 might be the D (6 bases). Trimming stripped 3 bases from V and 2 bases from J, with 10 bases between. The CDR3 runs 15 residues. Looked up from germline, CDR1 is SEHNR and CDR2 is FQNEAQ (reference sequence).

Many counts were recorded for this clonotype. The V gene is TRBV7-2, the J gene TRBJ2-3; D is perhaps TRBD1 (6 bases). The CDR3 length is 16 residues. The ends were cut back, 3 bases at V and 6 bases at J, with 19 bases in the middle. The V gene's germline CDR1 is SGHTA and CDR2 FQGNSA. Here the CDR3 DNA reads TGTGCCAGCAGCTTTACAACAGGGTGGGCTCGGGATACGCAGTATTTT. It translates to CASSFTTGWARDTQYF.

This clonotype was counted many times. This sequence joins TRBV12-3 or TRBV12-4 and TRBJ1-5, with TRBD1 as a possible D gene (5 bases). Trimming shortened V by 6 bases and J by 9 bases, and 15 bases separated the two germline ends. The CDR3 is 13 amino acids. The CDR3 loop reads CASSRDRGGPQHF. CDR3 nucleotides: TGTGCCAGCAGCCGGGACCGGGGGGGGCCCCAGCATTTT.

The J gene is TRBJ2-6, the V gene TRBV2; TRBD2 aligns across 8 bases. The CDR3 sequence is 15 residues long. V dropped 5 bases and J dropped 2; count of bases not matched to a gene: 2. Germline loops: CDR1 SNHLY, CDR2 FYNNEI. The chain's CDR3 is CASSREGTGANVLTF. The CDR3 bases are TGTGCCAGCAGTCGGGAGGGGACTGGGGCCAACGTCCTGACTTTC. Full variable domain (remainder filled in from reference TRBV2 and TRBJ2-6): EPEVTQTPSHQVTQMGQEVILRCVPISNHLYFYWYRQILGQKVEFLVSFYNNEISEKSEIFDDQFSVERPDGSNFTLKIRSTKLEDSAMYFCASSREGTGANVLTFGAGSRLTVL.

This clonotype was observed many times. The V and J genes are TRBV7-8 and TRBJ2-3; the match to TRBD1 covers 10 bases. This CDR3 contains 16 residues. Trimming at V came to 5 bases and at J to 2 bases, leaving 7 bases not matched to a gene. Germline V CDR1 and CDR2: SGHVS, FQNEAQ. CDR3 DNA sequence: TGTGCCAGCAGCGCCCGGGGACAGGGGAACACAGATACGCAGTATTTT. This codes for CASSARGQGNTDTQYF. The full variable domain, in which reference TRBV7-8 and TRBJ2-3 provide the parts outside the CDR3, is GAGVSQSPRYKVAKRGQDVALRCDPISGHVSLFWYQQALGQGPEFLTYFQNEAQLDKSGLPSDRFFAERPEGSVSTLKIQRTQQEDSAVYLCASSARGQGNTDTQYFGPGTRLTVL.

This clonotype was seen at least ten times. The chain couples TRBV7-8 to TRBJ1-2, with D uncertain. Trimming pared 5 bases from V and 1 base from J, leaving 5 bases between. The germline V gene has CDR1 SGHVS and CDR2 FQNEAQ. The length of the CDR3 is 12 residues. The CDR3 DNA is TGTGCCAGCAGCCCCCTTAACTATGGCTACACCTTC. It yields the protein CASSPLNYGYTF.

The table lists this clonotype with a few counts. The chain is built from TRBV14 and TRBJ2-3, with TRBD1 matching 9 bases. The V and J ends lost 5 bases and 5 bases, in that order; junction bases with no gene match: 14. The CDR3 has 17 amino acids. The V gene's germline CDR1 is SGHDN and CDR2 FVKESK. The CDR3 DNA reads TGTGCCAGCAGCTCTCAACTCCCGGGACAGGGCGGAGATACGCAGTATTTT. Protein product: CASSSQLPGQGGDTQYF.

A few counts support this clonotype. The V and J genes are TRBV27 and TRBJ1-2; D uncertain. This CDR3 is built from 13 residues. V was clipped by 2 bases and J by 3 bases, with 7 bases between them. The germline gives CDR1 MNHEY, CDR2 SMNVEV (reference sequence). CDR3 sequence reads: CASSLTPHYGYTF. The CDR3 DNA reads as TGTGCCAGCAGTTTAACGCCTCACTATGGCTACACCTTC.

This clonotype has at least ten counts. This rearrangement joins TRBV6-2 or TRBV6-3 to TRBJ2-1, with 9 bases identical to TRBD1. Germline V lookup: CDR1 MNHEY, CDR2 SVGEGT. Trimming took 2 bases from V and 0 from J; bases not matched to a gene: 5. The CDR3 has 17 residues. The CDR3 DNA reads TGTGCCAGCAGTTACCCCCCGACAGGGGGCTCCTACAATGAGCAGTTCTTC. It specifies CASSYPPTGGSYNEQFF.